A single sample is the source of the 5 T cell receptor beta chains below, sequenced in a study of response to subunit inactivated influenza vaccine. From the RT-PCR reads, TCRdb called clonotypes with MiXCR, one entry per CDR3 protein. The table includes around 540,000 distinct CDR3 sequences, approximately 12% detected once. Sequencing used PBMCs from blood, obtained on the day of vaccination. The origin of the receptors is a man aged 50 or older who received an inactivated influenza vaccine.

This clonotype has a handful of counts. The chain couples TRBV30 to TRBJ2-1, with D unresolved. The germline V gene encodes CDR1 GTSNPN and CDR2 SVGIG (reference sequence). The V and J ends lost 5 bases and 4 bases respectively, with 9 bases between them. CDR3 length: 12 amino acids. DNA of the CDR3: TGTGCCTGGGGCCAGAGGTACAATGAGCAGTTCTTC. Its protein product is CAWGQRYNEQFF.

The chain employs TRBV15 and TRBJ2-4; 7 bases are shared with TRBD1. Germline lookup yields CDR1 LNHNV and CDR2 YYDKDF (reference sequence). Losses at the gene ends were 4 bases for V and 2 bases for J; bases not matched to a gene: 8. The CDR3 is made up of 16 amino acids. CDR3 protein: CATSTGTARSKNIQYF. The CDR3 nucleotides are TGTGCCACCAGCACCGGGACAGCCAGGTCCAAAAACATTCAGTACTTC.

This clonotype has just one count. This may arise from a read error, as a much more abundant clone is one base away. The genes are TRBV2 and TRBJ2-1; 7 bases agree with TRBD1. Germline CDR1 reads SNHLY; CDR2 reads FYNNEI. This CDR3 comprises 13 residues. CDR3 amino acids: CASDEGARNELFF. As DNA, the CDR3 is TGTGCCAGCGATGAGGGGGCTCGGAATGAGCTGTTCTTC.

This clonotype was recorded at least ten times. V gene TRBV5-1 combines with J gene TRBJ2-3; D not certain. V was shortened by 0 bases and J by 3 bases, with 8 bases between the two germline ends. Per the germline V gene, CDR1 is SGHRS and CDR2 is YFSETQ. The length of the CDR3 is 14 residues. CDR3 sequence reads: CASSLGTRTDTQYF. The CDR3 region has the DNA TGCGCCAGCAGCTTGGGGACCCGAACAGATACGCAGTATTTT.

This chain connects TRBV4-1 to TRBJ2-2; 8 bases are a match to TRBD1. The germline V gene has CDR1 MGHRA and CDR2 YSYEKL. The CDR3 extends over 17 amino acids. The ends lost 0 bases at V and 7 bases at J; junction bases unmatched: 10. Written as DNA, the CDR3 is TGCGCCAGCAGCCAAGATTATAGGGCAGGGGGCATCGGGGAGCTGTTTTTT. It specifies CASSQDYRAGGIGELFF.